This entry features one T cell receptor (beta chain) sequence. This clonotype was found a few times. The target of this receptor is not known. Base qualities are not recorded, but no much larger clone differs from it by a single base. Including cysteine and phenylalanine, the CDR3 has 14 amino acids. Here the CDR3 DNA is all that survives: 42 bases in frame from base 1. From a lookup of the germline V gene (reference sequence), CDR1 and CDR2 are DFQATT and SNEGSKA. Trimming accounts for 6 bases at V and 5 bases at J, while the number of junction bases matched to no gene is 13. This sample was taken from a study of CD8 T cells in ankylosing spondylitis (dated by TCRdb to about 2017). About the investigation overall: T cell receptor beta repertoires were profiled in healthy donors and ankylosing spondylitis patients so that disease-linked TCR variants could be found. The whole study cohort included over a hundred healthy donors and some 27 ankylosing spondylitis patients. Samples of peripheral blood were taken, and for ankylosing spondylitis patients, synovial fluid was collected as well. Study-level results and caveats: According to the report, matched synovial fluid samples from ankylosing spondylitis patients were significantly enriched for the disease-linked clones. Blood from ankylosing spondylitis patients appeared to be characterized by a TCR beta motif composed of several highly homologous amino acid variants. Some motif variants had previously been reported in the synovial fluid and blood of reactive arthritis patients, which suggests shared mechanisms of disease initiation. In peripheral blood, the disease-linked clones were found at relatively low frequencies and had a CD8+ phenotype.

Sequencing was carried out with an Illumina HiSeq 2500. TCR beta libraries were prepared by quantitative 5'-RACE with molecular barcodes. The paper's processing steps were these. A new computational method, built on a probabilistic model of VDJ rearrangement, was used to identify disease-linked TCR variants. TCRdb reanalyzed the raw reads on its own, using fastp at Q25 for trimming and MiXCR for clone calling, and kept in-frame beta chains. CDR3 protein sequences are deduplicated, and each keeps its most common genes and DNA. The V and J calls were determined by TCRdb, not by the authors. The table for this sample lists about 160,000 distinct CDR3 sequences; roughly 10% of them were counted only once. The ten largest clones represent roughly 15% of the sample.

Sample: blood, either unsorted or a sorted T cell fraction (not recorded which). The rearranged chain carries TRBV20-1 and TRBJ2-7; 7 bases in between match TRBD2. This TCR was sampled from a female donor with ankylosing spondylitis or in good health (not recorded which). The CDR3 corresponds to CSAAEGRASHEQYF. The DNA reads TGCAGTGCCGCTGAAGGGAGGGCGTCCCACGAGCAGTACTTC.